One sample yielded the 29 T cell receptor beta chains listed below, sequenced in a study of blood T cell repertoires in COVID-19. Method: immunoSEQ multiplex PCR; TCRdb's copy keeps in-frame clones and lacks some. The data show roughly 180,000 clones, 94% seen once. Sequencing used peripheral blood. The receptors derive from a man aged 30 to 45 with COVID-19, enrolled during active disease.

This CDR3 is CASTERGRNTEAFF. In DNA form, the CDR3 reads TGTGCCAGCACGGAGCGGGGGCGCAACACTGAAGCTTTCTTT. The V and J genes are TRBV6-5 and TRBJ1-1; possibly TRBD1 for D (6 bases). Germline V gene data show CDR1 as MNHEY and CDR2 as SVGAGI. Trimming removed 7 bases at V and 2 bases at J, with 14 bases between. The CDR3 loop spans 14 amino acids.

The CDR3 reads CASSFTQGNNYGYTF. The DNA of the CDR3 is TGTGCCAGCAGTTTCACGCAGGGAAATAACTATGGCTACACCTTC. This chain connects TRBV27 to TRBJ1-2, with TRBD1 as a possible D gene (5 bases). This CDR3 is 15 amino acids long. Deletions cut 3 bases from V and 1 base from J, with 12 bases between. CDR1 is MNHEY, CDR2 SMNVEV, per germline (reference sequence).

For the CDR3, the DNA is TGTGCCAGCAGTTCTCCGGGCCAGGGGGCCTACGAGCAGTACTTC. This sequence encodes CASSSPGQGAYEQYF. The chain is built from TRBV6-5 and TRBJ2-7; TRBD1 aligns across 7 bases. Trimming took 4 bases from V and 2 from J; bases not matched to a gene: 8. CDR1 is MNHEY, CDR2 SVGAGI, per germline. The CDR3 runs 15 residues.

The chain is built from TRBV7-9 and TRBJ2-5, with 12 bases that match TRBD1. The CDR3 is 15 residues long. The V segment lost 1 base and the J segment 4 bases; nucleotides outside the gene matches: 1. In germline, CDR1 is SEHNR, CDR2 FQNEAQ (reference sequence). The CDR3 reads CASSLGGQGAETQYF. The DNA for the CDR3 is TGTGCCAGCAGCTTAGGGGGACAGGGGGCAGAGACCCAGTACTTC.

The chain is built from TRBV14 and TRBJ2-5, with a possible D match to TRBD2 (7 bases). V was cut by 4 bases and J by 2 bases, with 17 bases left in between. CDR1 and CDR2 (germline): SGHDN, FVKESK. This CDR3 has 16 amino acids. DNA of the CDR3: TGTGCCAGCAGCCCCCTCGGGGGGCTGGATCAAGAGACCCAGTACTTC. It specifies CASSPLGGLDQETQYF.

The CDR3 sequence: CASGFRGPEQYF. The CDR3 region has the DNA TGTGCTAGTGGTTTCCGAGGGCCCGAGCAGTACTTC. J is TRBJ2-7 and V is TRBV12-5; possibly TRBD2 for D (5 bases). V was cut by 3 bases and J by 6 bases, with 9 bases left in between. The germline CDR1 and CDR2 sequences are LGHNT and FRNRAP. The CDR3 consists of 12 residues.

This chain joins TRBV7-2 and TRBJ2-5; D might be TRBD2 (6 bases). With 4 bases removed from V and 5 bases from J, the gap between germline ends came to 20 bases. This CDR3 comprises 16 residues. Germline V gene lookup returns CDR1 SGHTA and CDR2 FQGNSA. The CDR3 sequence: CASSYSGAGGLETQYF. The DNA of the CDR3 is TGTGCCAGCAGCTATAGCGGTGCGGGTGGGTTGGAGACCCAGTACTTC.

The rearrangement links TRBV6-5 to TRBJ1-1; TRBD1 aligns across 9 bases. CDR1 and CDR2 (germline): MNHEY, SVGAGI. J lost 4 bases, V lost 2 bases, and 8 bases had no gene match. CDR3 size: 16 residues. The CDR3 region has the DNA TGTGCCAGCAGTTACGGGGACAGGGATTCCATCACTGAAGCTTTCTTT. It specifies CASSYGDRDSITEAFF.

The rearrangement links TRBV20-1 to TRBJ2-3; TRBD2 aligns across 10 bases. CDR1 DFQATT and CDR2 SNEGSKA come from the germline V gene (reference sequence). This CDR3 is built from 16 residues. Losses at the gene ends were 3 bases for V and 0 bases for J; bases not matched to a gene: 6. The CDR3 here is CSASEAGGPSTDTQYF. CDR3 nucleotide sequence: TGCAGTGCTAGTGAAGCGGGGGGGCCGAGCACAGATACGCAGTATTTT.

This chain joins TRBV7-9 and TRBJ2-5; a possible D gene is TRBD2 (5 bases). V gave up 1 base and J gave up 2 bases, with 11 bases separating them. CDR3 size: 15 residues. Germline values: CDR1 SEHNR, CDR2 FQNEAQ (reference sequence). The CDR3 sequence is CASSLVAGAQETQYF. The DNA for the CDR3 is TGTGCCAGCAGCTTAGTTGCGGGCGCTCAAGAGACCCAGTACTTC.

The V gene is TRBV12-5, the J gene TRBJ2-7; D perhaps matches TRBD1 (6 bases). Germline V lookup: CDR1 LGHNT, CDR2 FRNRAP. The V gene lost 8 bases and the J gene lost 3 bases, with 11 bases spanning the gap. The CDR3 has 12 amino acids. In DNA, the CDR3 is TGTGCTAGTTCAGGGGAAGTCTACGAGCAGTACTTC. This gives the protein CASSGEVYEQYF.

As DNA, the CDR3 is TGTGCCACTGTATTGGACAGGGGGCAGGTAGATACGCAGTATTTT. Protein product: CATVLDRGQVDTQYF. This chain links TRBV15 with TRBJ2-3, with TRBD1 matching over 11 bases. With 9 bases clipped from V and 5 bases from J, the junction kept 10 bases outside the gene matches. Germline CDR1 reads LNHNV; CDR2 reads YYDKDF (reference sequence). The CDR3 covers 15 residues.

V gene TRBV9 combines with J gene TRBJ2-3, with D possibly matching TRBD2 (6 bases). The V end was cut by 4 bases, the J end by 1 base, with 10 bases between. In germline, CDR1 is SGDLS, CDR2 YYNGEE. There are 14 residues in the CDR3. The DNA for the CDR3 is TGTGCCAGCAGCCCGGGAGTGGGCACAGATACGCAGTATTTT. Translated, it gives CASSPGVGTDTQYF.

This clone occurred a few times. The CDR3 region is CASSSSSGGVNTGELFF. The DNA for the CDR3 is TGTGCCAGTAGTTCCTCTAGCGGGGGAGTTAACACCGGGGAGCTGTTTTTT. The rearrangement joins TRBV19 to TRBJ2-2; TRBD2 agrees at 10 bases. CDR1 and CDR2 (germline): LNHDA, SQIVND (reference sequence). This CDR3 has 17 amino acids. V shed 5 bases and J 2 bases; nucleotides not matched to a gene: 8.

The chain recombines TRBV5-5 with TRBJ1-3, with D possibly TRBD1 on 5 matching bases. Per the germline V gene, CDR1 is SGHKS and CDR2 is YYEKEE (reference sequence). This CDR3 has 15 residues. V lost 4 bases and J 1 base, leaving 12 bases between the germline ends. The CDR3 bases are TGTGCCAGCAGCCTCAGACAGCAGTCTGGAAACACCATATATTTT. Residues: CASSLRQQSGNTIYF. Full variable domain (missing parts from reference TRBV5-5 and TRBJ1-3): DAGVTQSPTHLIKTRGQQVTLRCSPISGHKSVSWYQQVLGQGPQFIFQYYEKEERGRGNFPDRFSARQFPNYSSELNVNALLLGDSALYLCASSLRQQSGNTIYFGEGSWLTVV.

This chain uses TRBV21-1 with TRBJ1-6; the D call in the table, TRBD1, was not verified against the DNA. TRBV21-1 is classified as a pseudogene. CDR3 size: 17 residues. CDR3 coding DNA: TGTGCCAGCAGCTCTAATTCTAGGGGCTTGGTAGAATCACCCCTCCACTTT. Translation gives CASSSNSRGLVESPLHF.

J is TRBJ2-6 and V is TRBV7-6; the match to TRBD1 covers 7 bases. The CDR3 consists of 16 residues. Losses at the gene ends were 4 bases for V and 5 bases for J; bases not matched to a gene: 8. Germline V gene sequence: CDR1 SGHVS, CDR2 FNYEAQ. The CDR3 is CASSSPTGLWANVLTF. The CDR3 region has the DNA TGTGCCAGCAGCTCCCCGACAGGGCTCTGGGCCAACGTCCTGACTTTC.

CDR3 coding DNA: TGTGCCAGCAGCCAAGAGGTTGACGGGGGGGTTAGAAATGGCTACACCTTC. This encodes CASSQEVDGGVRNGYTF. The rearrangement uses TRBV4-2 and TRBJ1-2, with D possibly TRBD1 on 5 matching bases. Trimming took 0 bases from V and 6 from J, leaving 20 bases between them. Germline loops: CDR1 LGHNA, CDR2 YNFKEQ. This CDR3 has 17 amino acids.

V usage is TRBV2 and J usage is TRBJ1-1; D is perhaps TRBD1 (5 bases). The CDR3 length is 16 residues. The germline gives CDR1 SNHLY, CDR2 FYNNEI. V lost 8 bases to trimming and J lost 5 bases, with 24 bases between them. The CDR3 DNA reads TGTGCCAGCTCAAGGCGGCGTCGCGATAGGGGTACTGAAGCTTTCTTT. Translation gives CASSRRRRDRGTEAFF.

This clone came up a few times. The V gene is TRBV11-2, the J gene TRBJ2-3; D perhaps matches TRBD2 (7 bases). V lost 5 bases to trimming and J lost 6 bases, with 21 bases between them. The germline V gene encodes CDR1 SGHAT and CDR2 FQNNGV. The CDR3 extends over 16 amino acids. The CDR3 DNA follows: TGTGCCAGCAGCCCTCTTAGGGGCGGGGGCAGGGATACGCAGTATTTT. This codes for CASSPLRGGGRDTQYF.

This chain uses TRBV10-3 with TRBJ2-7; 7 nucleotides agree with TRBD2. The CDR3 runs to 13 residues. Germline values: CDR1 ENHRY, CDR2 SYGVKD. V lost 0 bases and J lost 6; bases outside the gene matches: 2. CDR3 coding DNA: TGTGCCATCAGTGAGTCGTGGGAGGGCGAGCAGTACTTC. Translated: CAISESWEGEQYF.

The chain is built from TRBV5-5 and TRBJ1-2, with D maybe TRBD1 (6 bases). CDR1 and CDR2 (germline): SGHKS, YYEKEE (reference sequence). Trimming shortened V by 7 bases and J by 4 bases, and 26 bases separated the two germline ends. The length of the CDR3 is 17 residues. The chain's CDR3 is CASAKSTGTPPFYGYTF. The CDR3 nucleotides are TGTGCCAGCGCCAAATCCACAGGGACCCCTCCCTTCTATGGCTACACCTTC.

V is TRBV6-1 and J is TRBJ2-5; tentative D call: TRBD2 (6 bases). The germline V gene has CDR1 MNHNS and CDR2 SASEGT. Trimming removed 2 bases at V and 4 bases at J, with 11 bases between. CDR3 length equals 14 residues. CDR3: CASSETRLVETQYF. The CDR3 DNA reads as TGTGCCAGCAGTGAAACCCGACTAGTAGAGACCCAGTACTTC.

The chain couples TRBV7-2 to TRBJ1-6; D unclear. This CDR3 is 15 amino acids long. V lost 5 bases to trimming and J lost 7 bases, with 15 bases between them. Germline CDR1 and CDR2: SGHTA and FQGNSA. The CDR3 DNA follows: TGTGCCAGCAGCCCAGAATTTGCGGGGAATTCACCCCTCCACTTT. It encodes CASSPEFAGNSPLHF.

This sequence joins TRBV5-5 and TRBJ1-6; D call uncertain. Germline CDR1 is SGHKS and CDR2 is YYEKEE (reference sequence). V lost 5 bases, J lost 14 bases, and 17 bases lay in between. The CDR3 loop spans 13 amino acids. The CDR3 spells CASRFEGSGSLHF. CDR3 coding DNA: TGTGCCAGCAGATTCGAGGGATCCGGGTCCCTCCACTTT.

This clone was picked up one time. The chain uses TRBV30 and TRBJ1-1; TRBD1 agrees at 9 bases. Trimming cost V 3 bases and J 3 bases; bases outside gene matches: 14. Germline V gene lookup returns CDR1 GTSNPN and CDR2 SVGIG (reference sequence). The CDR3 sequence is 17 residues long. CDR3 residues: CAWRWPGQGRGDTEAFF. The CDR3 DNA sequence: TGTGCCTGGAGATGGCCGGGACAGGGCAGGGGTGACACTGAAGCTTTCTTT.

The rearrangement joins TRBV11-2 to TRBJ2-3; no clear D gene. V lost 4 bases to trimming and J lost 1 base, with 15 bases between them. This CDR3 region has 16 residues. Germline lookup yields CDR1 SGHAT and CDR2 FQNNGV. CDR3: CASSSDGDSRTDTQYF. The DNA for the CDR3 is TGTGCCAGCAGCTCAGATGGAGACTCACGCACAGATACGCAGTATTTT.

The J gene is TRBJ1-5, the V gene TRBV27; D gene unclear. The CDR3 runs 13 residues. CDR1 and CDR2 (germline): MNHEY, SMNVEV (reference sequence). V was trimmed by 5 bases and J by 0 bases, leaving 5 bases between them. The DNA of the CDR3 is TGTGCCAGCAGTCACATTAGCAATCAGCCCCAGCATTTT. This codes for CASSHISNQPQHF.

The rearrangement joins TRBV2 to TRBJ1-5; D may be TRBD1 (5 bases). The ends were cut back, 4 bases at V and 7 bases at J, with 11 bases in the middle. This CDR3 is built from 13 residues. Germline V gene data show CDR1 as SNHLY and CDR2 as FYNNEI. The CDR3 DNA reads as TGTGCCAGCAGTGCCTTACGGGGGCAGCCCCAGCATTTT. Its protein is CASSALRGQPQHF.